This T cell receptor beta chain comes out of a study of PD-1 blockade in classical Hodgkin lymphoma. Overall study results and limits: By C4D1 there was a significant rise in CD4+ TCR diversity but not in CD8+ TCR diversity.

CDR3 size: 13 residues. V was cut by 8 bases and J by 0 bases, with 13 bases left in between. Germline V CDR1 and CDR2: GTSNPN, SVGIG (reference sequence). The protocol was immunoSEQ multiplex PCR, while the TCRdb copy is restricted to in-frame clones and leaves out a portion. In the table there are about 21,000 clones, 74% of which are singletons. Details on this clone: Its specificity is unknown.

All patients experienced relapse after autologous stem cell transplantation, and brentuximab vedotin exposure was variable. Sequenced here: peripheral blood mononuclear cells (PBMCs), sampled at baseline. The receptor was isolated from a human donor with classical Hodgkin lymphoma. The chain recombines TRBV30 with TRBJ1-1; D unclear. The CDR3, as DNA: TGTGCCGGGCAACCATGGATGAACACTGAAGCTTTCTTT. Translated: CAGQPWMNTEAFF.